Below are 31 T cell receptor beta chains sequenced from a single sample in a study of T cells in Graves' hyperthyroidism and ophthalmopathy. RNA transcripts provided the source from which TCR beta CDR3 regions were amplified. A first-round RT-PCR of the TCR CDR3 used the HTBI primer set. MiXCR was run by TCRdb on the multiplex PCR reads, yielding one entry per CDR3 protein. The table shows hundreds of thousands of distinct CDR3 sequences, with 16% occurring only once. The sample consisted of blood. The receptors derive from a woman aged 40 to 55 with Graves' ophthalmopathy.

This sequence joins TRBV13 and TRBJ2-7; D is unclear. CDR1 PRHDT and CDR2 FYEKMQ come from the germline V gene (reference sequence). V was cut by 5 bases and J by 7 bases, with 15 bases left in between. The CDR3 loop spans 13 amino acids. CDR3 coding DNA: TGTGCCAGCAGCGAAGTGAGCAGCAGTGAGCAGTACTTC. This codes for CASSEVSSSEQYF. Using reference TRBV13 and TRBJ2-7 for the parts outside the CDR3, the full variable domain is AAGVIQSPRHLIKEKRETATLKCYPIPRHDTVYWYQQGPGQDPQFLISFYEKMQSDKGSIPDRFSAQQFSDYHSELNMSSLELGDSALYFCASSEVSSSEQYFGPGTRLTVT.

The chain carries TRBV19 and TRBJ1-2; D possibly corresponds to TRBD1 (5 bases). The CDR3 consists of 13 residues. The germline V gene has CDR1 LNHDA and CDR2 SQIVND (reference sequence). With 3 bases removed from V and 8 bases from J, the gap between germline ends came to 13 bases. The DNA for the CDR3 is TGTGCCAGTAGTATGTGGGGGTCGAGGGGCTACACCTTC. It translates to CASSMWGSRGYTF.

This clonotype was detected only a few times. The CDR3 reads CASSSIGLGAYGGELFF. As DNA, the CDR3 is TGTGCCAGCAGTTCCATCGGACTAGGAGCCTATGGCGGGGAGCTGTTTTTT. The chain uses TRBV28 and TRBJ2-2; TRBD2 matches at 7 bases. J lost 7 bases, V lost 4 bases, and 15 bases had no gene match. CDR3 length: 17 residues. Germline V gene lookup returns CDR1 MDHEN and CDR2 SYDVKM.

This clonotype was recorded a few times. This rearrangement joins TRBV9 to TRBJ1-4; 11 nucleotides align to TRBD1. The CDR3 consists of 15 residues. Germline CDR1 SGDLS, CDR2 YYNGEE. The V segment lost 4 bases and the J segment 8 bases; nucleotides outside the gene matches: 7. The CDR3 DNA reads TGTGCCAGCAGCAAGACCGGGACAGGGGGAGAAAAACTGTTTTTT. Encoded protein: CASSKTGTGGEKLFF.

This clonotype was picked up a small number of times. The rearrangement uses TRBV6-1 and TRBJ2-4, with D perhaps matching TRBD2 (5 bases). Trimming removed 6 bases at V and 0 bases at J, with 9 bases between. Germline lookup yields CDR1 MNHNS and CDR2 SASEGT. The CDR3 loop spans 14 amino acids. As DNA, the CDR3 is TGTGCCAGCAGGAGCGGCCTAGCCAAAAACATTCAGTACTTC. Translating it yields CASRSGLAKNIQYF.

This clonotype has just a few counts. The genes are TRBV5-8 and TRBJ2-5; 7 nucleotides line up with TRBD1. In germline, CDR1 is SGHTS, CDR2 YDEGEE. The junction had 6 bases not matched to a gene; V was cut back by 3 bases and J by 4 bases. This CDR3 region has 14 residues. The CDR3 DNA sequence: TGTGCCAGCAGCTCCGACAGGGTAGGAGAGACCCAGTACTTC. Its protein is CASSSDRVGETQYF.

This clonotype was seen a single time. The CDR3 reads CASSIPPKYEQFF. CDR3 DNA: TGTGCCAGTAGTATCCCCCCTAAATATGAGCAGTTCTTC. The genes are TRBV19 and TRBJ2-1; D unclear. V was cut by 3 bases and J by 8 bases, with 11 bases left in between. The CDR3 covers 13 residues. CDR1 is LNHDA and CDR2 is SQIVND in the germline V gene (reference sequence). The variable domain in full, with the rest retrieved from reference TRBV19 and TRBJ2-1, is DGGITQSPKYLFRKEGQNVTLSCEQNLNHDAMYWYRQDPGQGLRLIYYSQIVNDFQKGDIAEGYSVSREKKESFPLTVTSAQKNPTAFYLCASSIPPKYEQFFGPGTRLTVL.

This clonotype was observed a few times. The chain is built from TRBV5-4 and TRBJ1-5; TRBD1 matches 7 bases. Trimming removed 9 bases from V and 2 bases from J; junction bases left unmatched: 11. CDR1 is SGHNT, CDR2 YYREEE, per germline (reference sequence). This CDR3 has 15 amino acids. This CDR3 is CAMQGGPGGNQPQHF. As DNA, the CDR3 is TGTGCCATGCAGGGGGGTCCTGGGGGCAATCAGCCCCAGCATTTT.

This clonotype has at least ten counts. This chain uses TRBV12-3 or TRBV12-4 with TRBJ1-5; D call uncertain. The CDR3 has 13 amino acids. Trimming removed 3 bases from V and 4 bases from J, with 7 bases in between. The CDR3 region has the DNA TGTGCCAGCAGTTTTTGGGTTAATCAGCCCCAGCATTTT. Amino acid sequence: CASSFWVNQPQHF.

This clonotype was recorded many times. The chain links TRBV11-2 to TRBJ2-7; no clear D. Looked up from germline, CDR1 is SGHAT and CDR2 is FQNNGV. Trimming cost V 4 bases and J 3 bases, with 7 bases left between them. The CDR3 is 12 residues long. CDR3 nucleotide sequence: TGTGCCAGCAGCTCCCTTTACTACGAGCAGTACTTC. Its translation: CASSSLYYEQYF.

This clonotype was picked up one time. Compared with germline, one end of the junction differs, possibly owing to a read error. The gene calls are TRBV15 and TRBJ1-1; TRBD1 might be the D (5 bases). The germline V gene encodes CDR1 LNHNV and CDR2 YYDKDF (reference sequence). The CDR3 runs to 13 residues. As DNA, the CDR3 is TGTGCCACCGGCAGCGGGACGGAGCTTGAAGCTTTCTTT. Protein: CATGSGTELEAFF. Looking up the rest from reference TRBV15 and TRBJ1-1 gives the full variable domain: DAMVIQNPRYQVTQFGKPVTLSCSQTLNHNVMYWYQQKSSQAPKLLFHYYDKDFNNEADTPDNFQSRRPNTSFCFLDIRSPGLGDTAMYLCATGSGTELEAFFGQGTRLTVV.

This clonotype has more than one count but fewer than ten. The rearrangement uses TRBV15 and TRBJ1-6, with D tentatively TRBD1 (5 bases). The CDR3 spans 13 residues. Deletions cut 8 bases from V and 13 bases from J, with 18 bases between. Germline lookup yields CDR1 LNHNV and CDR2 YYDKDF (reference sequence). This CDR3 reads CATRGALRSPLHF. The CDR3 DNA follows: TGTGCCACCCGCGGGGCGCTCAGGAGCCCCCTCCACTTT.

This clonotype was recorded at least ten times. The J gene is TRBJ2-6, the V gene TRBV28, with 10 bases identical to TRBD2. The germline V gene has CDR1 MDHEN and CDR2 SYDVKM. This CDR3 is 20 amino acids long. The V gene end was trimmed by 6 bases and the J gene end by 1 base; junction bases not matched to a gene: 15. The CDR3 DNA is TGTGCCAGCAGCCCCGGGACTAGCGCGAGAGGATATTCTGGGGCCAACGTCCTGACTTTC. This sequence encodes CASSPGTSARGYSGANVLTF. The entire variable domain, with the rest obtained from reference TRBV28 and TRBJ2-6, is as follows: DVKVTQSSRYLVKRTGEKVFLECVQDMDHENMFWYRQDPGLGLRLIYFSYDVKMKEKGDIPEGYSVSREKKERFSLILESASTNQTSMYLCASSPGTSARGYSGANVLTFGAGSRLTVL.

This clonotype was detected many times. This sequence joins TRBV7-8 and TRBJ2-7, with D uncertain. The V gene lost 4 bases and the J gene lost 7 bases, with 8 bases spanning the gap. Germline loops: CDR1 SGHVS, CDR2 FQNEAQ. This CDR3 contains 11 residues. The CDR3 region is CASSSRLEQYF. Here the CDR3 DNA reads TGTGCCAGCAGCTCCCGGTTAGAGCAGTACTTC.

This clonotype occurred a few times. The chain uses TRBV18 and TRBJ2-6; 8 nucleotides match TRBD1. The germline V gene encodes CDR1 KGHSH and CDR2 LQKENI. V lost 3 bases to trimming and J lost 0 bases; unmatched junction nucleotides: 7. The CDR3 is made up of 18 amino acids. The DNA for the CDR3 is TGTGCCAGCTCACCTCCCGACAGGGGACCCTCTGGGGCCAACGTCCTGACTTTC. This gives the protein CASSPPDRGPSGANVLTF.

Ten or more counts support this clonotype. V and J are TRBV5-1 and TRBJ1-2, with no clear D. Trimming cost V 4 bases and J 4 bases, with 17 bases left between them. From germline, CDR1 is SGHRS and CDR2 YFSETQ. The CDR3 has 15 amino acids. The CDR3 loop reads CASSLALGGGYGYTF. CDR3 DNA sequence: TGCGCCAGCAGCCTGGCCCTAGGAGGAGGCTATGGCTACACCTTC.

This chain uses TRBV5-1 with TRBJ2-5; D might be TRBD1 or TRBD2, each matching 5 bases. This CDR3 spans 16 amino acids. CDR1 SGHRS and CDR2 YFSETQ come from the germline V gene. V lost 3 bases and J 4 bases, leaving 19 bases between the germline ends. The CDR3 spells CASSSVRDPWGETQYF. CDR3 bases: TGCGCCAGCAGCTCAGTCCGGGACCCCTGGGGAGAGACCCAGTACTTC.

The chain joins TRBV7-2 to TRBJ2-3; TRBD1 might be the D (5 bases). Germline CDR1 reads SGHTA; CDR2 reads FQGNSA. This CDR3 contains 15 residues. Trimming shortened V by 3 bases and J by 2 bases, and 12 bases separated the two germline ends. The CDR3 protein is CASSLRLGVTDTQYF. CDR3 nucleotide sequence: TGTGCCAGCAGCTTGAGGTTAGGGGTCACAGATACGCAGTATTTT.

This clonotype was observed a few times. The rearrangement joins TRBV2 to TRBJ2-1, with 9 bases aligning to TRBD2. The germline gives CDR1 SNHLY, CDR2 FYNNEI. V gave up 3 bases and J gave up 6 bases; unmatched junction bases: 6. This CDR3 contains 15 residues. The CDR3 is CASSDPRGGANEQFF. The CDR3 DNA is TGTGCCAGCAGTGATCCGCGCGGGGGGGCCAATGAGCAGTTCTTC.

This rearrangement joins TRBV11-2 to TRBJ1-2; 9 nucleotides line up with TRBD1. V lost 1 base to trimming and J lost 2 bases; unmatched junction nucleotides: 2. CDR1 is SGHAT and CDR2 is FQNNGV in the germline V gene. CDR3 size: 15 residues. The CDR3 loop is CASSLVGTGNYGYTF. The CDR3 bases are TGTGCCAGCAGCTTAGTTGGGACAGGGAACTATGGCTACACCTTC.

This clonotype was seen a few times. The V gene is TRBV7-9, the J gene TRBJ2-7; TRBD2 matches at 7 bases. The germline gives CDR1 SEHNR, CDR2 FQNEAQ (reference sequence). This CDR3 region has 12 residues. The V gene end was trimmed by 8 bases and the J gene end by 6 bases; junction bases not matched to a gene: 7. CDR3 sequence: CASRREASEQYF. Written as DNA, the CDR3 is TGTGCCAGCCGTCGGGAGGCATCCGAGCAGTACTTC.

This clonotype has at least ten counts. DNA for the CDR3: TGTGCCAGCAGGGCGACAGGGGAACAGCCCCAGCATTTT. It codes for CASRATGEQPQHF. This chain joins TRBV27 and TRBJ1-5, with TRBD1 identical over 8 bases. Looked up from germline, CDR1 is MNHEY and CDR2 is SMNVEV (reference sequence). Losses at the gene ends were 6 bases for V and 7 bases for J; bases not matched to a gene: 5. CDR3 length: 13 residues.

This clonotype was seen a handful of times. This chain uses TRBV5-1 with TRBJ2-2; D is uncertain. V was shortened by 4 bases and J by 3 bases, with 10 bases between the two germline ends. The germline CDR1 and CDR2 sequences are SGHRS and YFSETQ. The CDR3 loop spans 14 amino acids. CDR3 sequence (DNA): TGCGCCAGCAGCAAGGATGGGGACACCGGGGAGCTGTTTTTT. Amino acids: CASSKDGDTGELFF.

This clonotype turned up a few times. The rearrangement joins TRBV7-3 to TRBJ2-3, with TRBD2 identical over 8 bases. Germline loops: CDR1 SGHTA, CDR2 FQGTGA. CDR3 length equals 16 residues. V lost 1 base to trimming and J lost 0 bases; unmatched junction nucleotides: 3. CDR3 sequence: CASSLNSGASTDTQYF. The DNA for the CDR3 is TGTGCCAGCAGCTTAAATAGCGGGGCAAGCACAGATACGCAGTATTTT.

This rearrangement joins TRBV2 to TRBJ2-3; TRBD2 aligns across 7 bases. J was trimmed by 0 bases and V by 4 bases; bases with no gene match: 1. This CDR3 region has 14 residues. The V gene's germline CDR1 is SNHLY and CDR2 FYNNEI. CDR3 residues: CASSVGGSTDTQYF. CDR3 nucleotides: TGTGCCAGCAGTGTCGGGGGGAGCACAGATACGCAGTATTTT.

This clonotype was seen ten or more times. V is TRBV11-3 and J is TRBJ2-3; D might be TRBD2 (6 bases). Germline V lookup: CDR1 SGHNT, CDR2 YENEEA. The CDR3 loop spans 15 amino acids. The ends were cut back, 5 bases at V and 2 bases at J, with 14 bases in the middle. The DNA for the CDR3 is TGTGCCAGCAGCAAGACGGGACTCCCCACAGATACGCAGTATTTT. Amino acids: CASSKTGLPTDTQYF.

Ten or more counts support this clonotype. This chain uses TRBV18 with TRBJ2-3; D perhaps matches TRBD2 (6 bases). Trimming cost V 3 bases and J 2 bases, with 12 bases left between them. Per the germline V gene, CDR1 is KGHSH and CDR2 is LQKENI. There are 15 residues in the CDR3. The CDR3 is CASSPSGHFTDTQYF. CDR3 nucleotide sequence: TGTGCCAGCTCACCGAGCGGGCATTTCACAGATACGCAGTATTTT.

This chain joins TRBV11-2 and TRBJ1-6; maybe TRBD1 (6 bases). The CDR3 runs 16 residues. Trimming shortened V by 4 bases and J by 4 bases, and 14 bases separated the two germline ends. Germline CDR1 is SGHAT and CDR2 is FQNNGV. The CDR3 loop is CASSSSDRSYNSPLHF. Here the CDR3 DNA reads TGTGCCAGCAGCTCGTCGGACAGATCTTATAATTCACCCCTCCACTTT. The full variable domain, in which reference TRBV11-2 and TRBJ1-6 provide the parts outside the CDR3, is EAGVAQSPRYKIIEKRQSVAFWCNPISGHATLYWYQQILGQGPKLLIQFQNNGVVDDSQLPKDRFSAERLKGVDSTLKIQPAKLEDSAVYLCASSSSDRSYNSPLHFGNGTRLTVT.

At least ten counts were recorded for this clonotype. This sequence joins TRBV3-1 and TRBJ1-3; the match to TRBD1 covers 7 bases. CDR3 length equals 13 residues. V shed 8 bases, J shed 8 bases, and the junction held 9 bases outside the gene matches. Germline CDR1 LGHDT, CDR2 YNNKEL (reference sequence). Written as DNA, the CDR3 is TGTGCCAGCGGTGAACAGGGGTGGGACACCATATATTTT. Translating gives CASGEQGWDTIYF.

The gene calls are TRBV5-5 and TRBJ1-1, with 7 bases identical to TRBD1. The V and J ends lost 4 bases and 4 bases, in that order; junction bases with no gene match: 10. The CDR3 totals 15 residues. Germline-derived CDR1 and CDR2 are SGHKS and YYEKEE (reference sequence). In nucleotides, the CDR3 is TGTGCCAGCAGCCCAGGGGGATTCCCTGGCACTGAAGCTTTCTTT. It specifies CASSPGGFPGTEAFF.

In this sample, this clonotype turned up a few times. The rearrangement uses TRBV10-3 and TRBJ1-5; D not resolved. The CDR3 is made up of 14 amino acids. Germline V gene lookup returns CDR1 ENHRY and CDR2 SYGVKD. V was cut by 6 bases and J by 4 bases, with 13 bases left in between. In nucleotides, the CDR3 is TGTGCCATCAGCGCCGGGAAGGAAAATCAGCCCCAGCATTTT. The encoded protein is CAISAGKENQPQHF.